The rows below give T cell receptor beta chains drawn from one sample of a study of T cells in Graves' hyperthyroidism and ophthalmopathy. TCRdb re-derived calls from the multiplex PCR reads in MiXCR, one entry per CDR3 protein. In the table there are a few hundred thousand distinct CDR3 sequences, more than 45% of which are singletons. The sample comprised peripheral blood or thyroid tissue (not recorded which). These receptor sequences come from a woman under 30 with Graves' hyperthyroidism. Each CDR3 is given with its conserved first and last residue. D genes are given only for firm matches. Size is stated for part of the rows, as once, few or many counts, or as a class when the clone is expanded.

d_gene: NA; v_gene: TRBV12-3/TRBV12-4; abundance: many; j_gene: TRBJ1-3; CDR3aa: CASSLDVYRTTIYF; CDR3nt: TGTGCCAGCAGTTTAGATGTCTACAGGACCACCATATATTTT
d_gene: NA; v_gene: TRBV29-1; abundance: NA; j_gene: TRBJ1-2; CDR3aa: CSLAGGTGAPNGYTF; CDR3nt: TGCAGCTTAGCGGGGGGTACAGGTGCCCCGAATGGCTACACCTTC
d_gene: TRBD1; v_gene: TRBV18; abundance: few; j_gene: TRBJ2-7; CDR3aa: CASSPTGVNEQYF; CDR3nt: TGTGCCAGCTCACCAACAGGGGTAAACGAGCAGTACTTC
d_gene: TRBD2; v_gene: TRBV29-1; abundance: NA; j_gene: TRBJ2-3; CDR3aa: CSVVTAPGLATKSRFTDTQYF; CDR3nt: TGCAGCGTTGTGACAGCACCGGGACTAGCGACGAAGAGTCGGTTTACAGATACGCAGTATTTT
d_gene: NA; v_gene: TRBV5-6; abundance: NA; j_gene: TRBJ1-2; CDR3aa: CASSLYTGGDEHGYTF; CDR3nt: TGTGCCAGCAGCTTGTATACAGGAGGAGACGAGCATGGCTACACCTTC
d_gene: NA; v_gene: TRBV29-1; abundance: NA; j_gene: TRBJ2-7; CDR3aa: CSPQFGTRYEQCF; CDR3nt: TGCAGCCCACAATTTGGGACTCGGTACGAGCAGTGCTTC
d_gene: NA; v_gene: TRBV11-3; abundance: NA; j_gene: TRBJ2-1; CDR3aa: CASSLGRSAEQFF; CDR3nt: TGTGCCAGCAGCTTAGGGAGATCAGCTGAGCAGTTCTTC
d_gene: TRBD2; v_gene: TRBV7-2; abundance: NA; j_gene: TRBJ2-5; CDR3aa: CASSPESGRAPDTQYF; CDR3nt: TGTGCCAGCAGCCCCGAAAGCGGGAGGGCCCCAGATACGCAGTACTTC
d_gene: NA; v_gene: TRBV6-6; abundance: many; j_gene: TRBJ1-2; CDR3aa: CASSPASYGYTF; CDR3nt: TGCGCCAGCAGCCCCGCGTCCTATGGCTACACCTTC
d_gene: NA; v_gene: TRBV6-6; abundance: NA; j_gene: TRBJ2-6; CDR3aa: CASSYNAISGANVLTF; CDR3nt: TGTGCCAGCAGTTACAATGCGATCTCTGGGGCCAACGTCCTGACTTTC
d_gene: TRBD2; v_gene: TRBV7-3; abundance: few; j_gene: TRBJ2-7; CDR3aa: CASSLTGTSYNEQYF; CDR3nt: TGTGCCAGCAGCTTAACTGGGACTAGCTACAATGAGCAGTACTTC
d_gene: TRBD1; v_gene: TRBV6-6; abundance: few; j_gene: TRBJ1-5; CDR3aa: CASNRRTGGLGGNQPQHF; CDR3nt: TGTGCCAGCAACCGCCGGACAGGGGGCTTGGGGGGCAATCAGCCCCAGCATTTT
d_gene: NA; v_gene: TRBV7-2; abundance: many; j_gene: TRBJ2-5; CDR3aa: CASSLWLLQAETQYF; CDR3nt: TGTGCCAGCAGCTTGTGGCTTCTCCAGGCGGAGACCCAGTACTTC
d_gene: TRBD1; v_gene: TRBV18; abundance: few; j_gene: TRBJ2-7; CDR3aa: CASSPDRDDGEQYF; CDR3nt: TGTGCCAGCTCTCCAGACAGGGATGACGGCGAGCAGTACTTC
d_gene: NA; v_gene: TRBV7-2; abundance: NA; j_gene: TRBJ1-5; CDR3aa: CASSLGGGIGAQPQHF; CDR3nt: TGTGCCAGCAGCTTAGGAGGTGGGATCGGCGCCCAGCCCCAGCATTTT
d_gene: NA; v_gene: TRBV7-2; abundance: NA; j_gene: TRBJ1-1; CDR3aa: CASSTGLAAAEAFF; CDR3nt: TGTGCCAGCAGCACCGGACTAGCGGCAGCCGAAGCTTTCTTT
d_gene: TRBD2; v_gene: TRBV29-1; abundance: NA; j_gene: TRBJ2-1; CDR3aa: CSVEDPRTSYNEQFF; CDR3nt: TGCAGCGTTGAAGACCCCAGGACTAGCTACAATGAGCAGTTCTTC
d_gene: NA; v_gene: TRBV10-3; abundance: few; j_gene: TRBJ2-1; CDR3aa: CAIRDPLGGAHNEQFF; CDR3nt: TGTGCCATCAGAGACCCGTTGGGGGGAGCGCACAATGAGCAGTTCTTC
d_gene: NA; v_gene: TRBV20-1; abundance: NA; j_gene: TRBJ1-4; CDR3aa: CSAAGNYEKLFF; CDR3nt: TGCAGTGCCGCCGGAAACTATGAAAAACTGTTTTTT
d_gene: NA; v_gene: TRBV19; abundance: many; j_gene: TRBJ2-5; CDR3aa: CASSNRFQETQYF; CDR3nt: TGTGCCAGTAGTAATCGGTTCCAAGAGACCCAGTACTTC
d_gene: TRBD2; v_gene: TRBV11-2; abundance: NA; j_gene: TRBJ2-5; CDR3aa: CASGTSGRTQYF; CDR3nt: TGTGCCAGCGGGACTAGCGGGAGGACCCAGTACTTC
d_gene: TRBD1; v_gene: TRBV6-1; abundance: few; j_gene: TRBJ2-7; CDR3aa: CASSQQGAYEQYF; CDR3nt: TGTGCCAGCTCTCAACAGGGGGCTTACGAGCAGTACTTC
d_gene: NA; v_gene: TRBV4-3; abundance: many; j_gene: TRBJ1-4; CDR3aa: CASSQDTTDYATNEKLFF; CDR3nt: TGCGCCAGCAGCCAAGATACGACAGATTATGCAACTAATGAAAAACTGTTTTTT
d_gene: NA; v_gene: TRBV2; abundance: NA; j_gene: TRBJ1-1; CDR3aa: CASTTSGANTEAFF; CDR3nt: TGTGCCAGCACCACTAGCGGGGCCAACACTGAAGCTTTCTTT
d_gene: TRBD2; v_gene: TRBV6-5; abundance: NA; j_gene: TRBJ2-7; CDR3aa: CASSYSGGVEQYF; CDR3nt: TGTGCCAGCAGTTACTCGGGGGGGGTCGAGCAGTACTTC
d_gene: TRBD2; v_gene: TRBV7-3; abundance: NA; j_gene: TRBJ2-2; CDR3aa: CASSLGYTGTSGRGELFF; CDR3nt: TGTGCCAGCAGCTTGGGGTACACCGGGACTAGCGGTCGCGGGGAGCTGTTTTTT
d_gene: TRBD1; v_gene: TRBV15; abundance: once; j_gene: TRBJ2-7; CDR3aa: CATSRDRQGGYEQYF; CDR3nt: TGTGCCACCAGCAGAGATCGACAGGGGGGGTACGAGCAGTACTTC
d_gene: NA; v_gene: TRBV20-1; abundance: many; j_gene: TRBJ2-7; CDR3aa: CSARDARAGRPYEQYF; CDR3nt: TGCAGTGCTAGAGATGCAAGGGCAGGCCGACCCTACGAGCAGTACTTC
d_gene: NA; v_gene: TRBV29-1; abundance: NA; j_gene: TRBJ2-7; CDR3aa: CSVAWGLVPNNEQYF; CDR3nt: TGCAGCGTTGCTTGGGGGCTAGTTCCAAACAATGAGCAGTACTTC
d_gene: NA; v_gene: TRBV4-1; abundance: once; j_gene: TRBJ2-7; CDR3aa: CASSQDWGEQYF; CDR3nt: TGCGCCAGCAGCCAAGATTGGGGAGAGCAGTACTTC
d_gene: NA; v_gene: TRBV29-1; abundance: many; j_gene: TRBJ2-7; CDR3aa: CSVDWGYEQYF; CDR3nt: TGCAGCGTTGATTGGGGGTACGAGCAGTACTTC
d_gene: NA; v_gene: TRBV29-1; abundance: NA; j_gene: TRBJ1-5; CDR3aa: CSVDGAEGQSQHF; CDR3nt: TGCAGCGTTGATGGGGCGGAGGGCCAGTCCCAGCATTTT
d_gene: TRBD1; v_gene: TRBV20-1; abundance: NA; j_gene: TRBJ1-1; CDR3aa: CSASQGVNTEAFF; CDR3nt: TGCAGTGCTAGTCAGGGGGTGAACACTGAAGCTTTCTTT
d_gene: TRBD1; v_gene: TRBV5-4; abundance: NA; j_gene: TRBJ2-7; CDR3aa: CASSWGTGIYEQYF; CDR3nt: TGTGCCAGCAGCTGGGGGACAGGCATTTACGAGCAGTACTTC
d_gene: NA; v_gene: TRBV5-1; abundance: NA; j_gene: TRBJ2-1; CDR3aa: CASSLDGEIVGEQFF; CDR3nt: TGCGCCAGCAGCTTGGATGGGGAAATTGTAGGTGAGCAGTTCTTC
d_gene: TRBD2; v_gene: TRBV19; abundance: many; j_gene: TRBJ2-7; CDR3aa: CASRAAGDEQYF; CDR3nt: TGTGCCAGTAGAGCTGCGGGGGACGAGCAGTACTTC
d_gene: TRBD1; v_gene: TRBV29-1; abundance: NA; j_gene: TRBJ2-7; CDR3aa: CSWRTGAYEQYF; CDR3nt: TGCAGCTGGAGGACAGGGGCGTACGAGCAGTACTTC
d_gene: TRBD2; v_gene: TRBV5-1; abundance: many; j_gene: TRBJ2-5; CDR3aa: CASISGGTSVMRETQYF; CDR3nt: TGCGCCAGCATCTCTGGTGGGACTAGTGTTATGAGGGAGACCCAGTACTTC
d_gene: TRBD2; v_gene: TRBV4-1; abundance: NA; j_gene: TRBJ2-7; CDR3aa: CASSQPTSGGYEQYF; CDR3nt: TGCGCCAGCAGCCAGCCTACTAGCGGAGGGTACGAGCAGTACTTC
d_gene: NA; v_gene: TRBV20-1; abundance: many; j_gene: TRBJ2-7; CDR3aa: CSAQQGYEQYF; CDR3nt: TGCAGTGCACAACAAGGGTACGAGCAGTACTTC
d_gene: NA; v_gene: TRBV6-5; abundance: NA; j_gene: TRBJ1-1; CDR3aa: CASSYSAVANEAFF; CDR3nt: TGTGCCAGTAGTTACTCGGCCGTTGCCAATGAAGCTTTCTTT
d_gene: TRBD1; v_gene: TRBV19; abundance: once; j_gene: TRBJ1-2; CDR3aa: CASKLGGYNYGYTF; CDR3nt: TGTGCCAGTAAACTAGGGGGCTACAACTATGGCTACACCTTC
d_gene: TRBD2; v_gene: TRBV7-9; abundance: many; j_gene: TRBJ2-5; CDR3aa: CASSRFGDYAQETQYF; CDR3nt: TGTGCCAGCAGCCGATTCGGGGACTACGCTCAAGAGACCCAGTACTTC
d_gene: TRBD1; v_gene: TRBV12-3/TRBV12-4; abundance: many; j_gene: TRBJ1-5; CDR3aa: CASSLGGTGVAPQHF; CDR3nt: TGTGCCAGCAGTTTAGGGGGGACAGGGGTTGCGCCCCAGCATTTT
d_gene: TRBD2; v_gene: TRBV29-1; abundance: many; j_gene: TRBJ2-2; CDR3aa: CSVDGRGDTGELFF; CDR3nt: TGCAGCGTTGACGGGAGGGGGGACACCGGGGAGCTGTTTTTT
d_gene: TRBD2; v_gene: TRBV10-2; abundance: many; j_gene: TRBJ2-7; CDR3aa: CASSPWEREVYEQYF; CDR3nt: TGCGCCAGCAGCCCATGGGAGCGGGAGGTTTACGAGCAGTACTTC
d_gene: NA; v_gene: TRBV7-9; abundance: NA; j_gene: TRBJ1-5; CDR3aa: CASSYSGRDNQPQHF; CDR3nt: TGTGCCAGCAGCTATAGCGGGAGGGACAATCAGCCCCAGCATTTT
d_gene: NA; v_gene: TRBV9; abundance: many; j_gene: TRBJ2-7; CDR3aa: CASSVGGEPSSYEQYF; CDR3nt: TGTGCCAGCAGCGTAGGTGGGGAGCCAAGCTCCTACGAGCAGTACTTC